Listed here are 14 T cell receptor beta chains from one sample, sequenced in a study of blood T cell repertoires in COVID-19. Only in-frame clones appear in the TCRdb table, and some are missing; sequencing was by immunoSEQ multiplex PCR. Of roughly 400,000 clones listed, approximately 91% are singletons. What was sequenced was PBMCs or T cells enriched from blood (not recorded which). Source of these receptors: a woman younger than 35 who had been exposed to COVID-19.

The V call is TRBV5-1, the J call TRBJ2-3; 13 bases agree with TRBD2. Per germline, CDR1 SGHRS and CDR2 YFSETQ. The CDR3 contains 17 residues. Germline trimming cut 4 bases from V and 4 bases from J; bases unmatched to any gene: 9. Here the CDR3 reads CASSHRTSGSGPDTQYF. In DNA, the CDR3 is TGCGCCAGCAGCCATAGGACTAGCGGGAGTGGCCCAGATACGCAGTATTTT.

The V and J genes are TRBV7-9 and TRBJ1-2; the match to TRBD1 covers 12 bases. The V segment lost 5 bases and the J segment 8 bases; nucleotides outside the gene matches: 9. Germline V lookup: CDR1 SEHNR, CDR2 FQNEAQ (reference sequence). CDR3 length equals 15 residues. CDR3 DNA: TGTGCCAGCAGCAAGCCGGGACAGGGGGCAGAGGGCTACACCTTC. This encodes CASSKPGQGAEGYTF.

The genes are TRBV11-2 and TRBJ2-7, with 9 bases fitting TRBD1. V gave up 5 bases and J gave up 2 bases; unmatched junction bases: 7. There are 15 residues in the CDR3. The V gene's germline CDR1 is SGHAT and CDR2 FQNNGV. The CDR3 region is CASSTGQGRAYEQYF. DNA for the CDR3: TGTGCCAGCAGCACAGGACAGGGGAGGGCCTACGAGCAGTACTTC.

This chain connects TRBV18 to TRBJ1-2; TRBD1 matches 9 bases. Germline V gene data show CDR1 as KGHSH and CDR2 as LQKENI. The CDR3 runs 14 residues. J lost 6 bases, V lost 3 bases, and 5 bases had no gene match. In DNA form, the CDR3 reads TGTGCCAGCTCACCCGACGGGACAGGGAATGGCTACACCTTC. It is translated as CASSPDGTGNGYTF.

V and J are TRBV6-5 and TRBJ1-2; 9 bases fit TRBD1. The germline V gene has CDR1 MNHEY and CDR2 SVGAGI. V dropped 6 bases and J dropped 6; count of bases not matched to a gene: 8. This CDR3 has 14 amino acids. CDR3 in amino acids: CASRRARDRDGYTF. The DNA for the CDR3 is TGTGCCAGCAGAAGAGCTCGGGACAGGGATGGCTACACCTTC.

The chain carries TRBV4-3 and TRBJ2-3; D possibly corresponds to TRBD1 (5 bases). The germline V and J ends were trimmed by 4 bases and 2 bases, with 16 bases remaining between them. Germline values: CDR1 LGHNA, CDR2 YSLEER. The CDR3 consists of 16 residues. DNA for the CDR3: TGCGCCAGCAGCCCCGAGCCCAGGGCTAACACAGATACGCAGTATTTT. This translates into CASSPEPRANTDTQYF.

This chain connects TRBV28 to TRBJ1-2; tentative D call: TRBD1 (5 bases). The germline V gene encodes CDR1 MDHEN and CDR2 SYDVKM. The CDR3 sequence is 14 residues long. Trimming removed 5 bases from V and 9 bases from J, with 19 bases in between. The CDR3 nucleotides read TGTGCCAGCAGTGCCCGGGACGGCCGGGGGAGCTACACCTTC. Translation gives CASSARDGRGSYTF.

The V call is TRBV3-1 (or the pseudogene TRBV3-2), the J call TRBJ2-1; D is possibly TRBD1 (5 bases). The CDR3 is made up of 14 amino acids. Germline V lookup: CDR1 LGHDT, CDR2 YNNKEL (reference sequence). V was clipped by 6 bases and J by 2 bases, with 11 bases between them. CDR3: CASRGDSAYNEQFF. The CDR3 nucleotides read TGTGCCAGCAGAGGTGACAGTGCCTACAATGAGCAGTTCTTC.

V usage is TRBV2 and J usage is TRBJ1-2; TRBD1 aligns across 11 bases. Unmatched junction bases numbered 11, after V lost 4 bases and J lost 7 bases. The CDR3 loop spans 16 amino acids. Germline V gene data show CDR1 as SNHLY and CDR2 as FYNNEI. CDR3 loop: CASSAGTGGDLRGYTF. The CDR3 DNA sequence: TGTGCCAGCAGTGCCGGGACAGGGGGAGATCTTCGTGGCTACACCTTC.

V usage is TRBV28 and J usage is TRBJ2-7, with 12 positions matching TRBD2. The V segment lost 7 bases and the J segment 3 bases; nucleotides outside the gene matches: 7. The CDR3 has 15 amino acids. Germline CDR1 and CDR2: MDHEN and SYDVKM. CDR3 sequence: CASNSRTSGIYEQYF. CDR3 in DNA: TGTGCCAGCAACTCAAGGACTAGCGGGATCTACGAGCAGTACTTC.

The V and J genes are TRBV11-3 and TRBJ2-3; weak D call: TRBD1 (7 bases). Germline V CDR1 and CDR2: SGHNT, YENEEA. The CDR3 extends over 14 amino acids. Trimming removed 6 bases at V and 6 bases at J, with 16 bases between. The CDR3 sequence is CASSLRGDFDTQYF. CDR3 sequence (DNA): TGTGCCAGCAGTCTCAGGGGGGATTTCGATACGCAGTATTTT.

V usage is TRBV27 and J usage is TRBJ2-3; D is unresolved. Germline assignment: CDR1 MNHEY and CDR2 SMNVEV (reference sequence). Deletions cut 3 bases from V and 1 base from J, with 8 bases between. This CDR3 spans 14 amino acids. CDR3 amino acids: CASSFYEGTDTQYF. The CDR3 DNA reads as TGTGCCAGCAGTTTCTACGAAGGCACAGATACGCAGTATTTT.

This chain uses TRBV18 with TRBJ2-1, with TRBD1 matching over 9 bases. Trimming took 3 bases from V and 6 from J; bases not matched to a gene: 6. Germline values: CDR1 KGHSH, CDR2 LQKENI. CDR3 size: 15 residues. The CDR3 protein is CASSPSGTGTNEQFF. The CDR3 DNA follows: TGTGCCAGCTCACCCTCCGGGACAGGGACCAATGAGCAGTTCTTC. Based on the CDR3 plus reference TRBV18 and TRBJ2-1, the full variable domain is NAGVMQNPRHLVRRRGQEARLRCSPMKGHSHVYWYRQLPEEGLKFMVYLQKENIIDESGMPKERFSAEFPKEGPSILRIQQVVRGDSAAYFCASSPSGTGTNEQFFGPGTRLTVL.

The chain links TRBV10-1 to TRBJ2-7; 7 nucleotides agree with TRBD1. CDR3 length: 13 amino acids. After removal of 7 bases from V and 5 bases from J, the junction contained 8 bases not matched to a gene. CDR1 is WNHNN and CDR2 is SYGVQD in the germline V gene (reference sequence). CDR3 nucleotides: TGCGCCAGCAACCAAAAGGGGGCCAACGAGCAGTACTTC. Protein sequence: CASNQKGANEQYF.